One sample yielded the 10 T cell receptor beta chains listed below, sequenced in a study of blood T cell repertoires in COVID-19. The repertoire was sequenced with immunoSEQ multiplex PCR; TCRdb's copy has only in-frame clones and lacks some. The sample has 250,000 to 400,000 clones, around 86% seen once; the top ten hold 1%. The sample consisted of peripheral blood. Receptor source: a man in his forties or fifties with active or convalescent COVID-19.

This clone was recorded a few times. The chain carries TRBV2 and TRBJ1-2, with no clear D. This CDR3 contains 12 residues. CDR1 and CDR2 from the germline V gene are SNHLY and FYNNEI. The V end lost 4 bases, the J end lost 7 bases, and 10 bases lay between the germline ends. The CDR3 protein is CASSAGFGGYTF. DNA of the CDR3: TGTGCCAGCAGTGCGGGTTTCGGTGGCTACACCTTC.

In its sample, this clone was seen a few times. This chain links TRBV9 with TRBJ2-1, with D perhaps matching TRBD2 (6 bases). The V end lost 3 bases, the J end lost 4 bases, and 14 bases lay between the germline ends. The CDR3 covers 15 residues. CDR1 is SGDLS, CDR2 YYNGEE, per germline. The CDR3 nucleotides read TGTGCCAGCAGCGCTGGGGACGCGGGGTACAATGAGCAGTTCTTC. Its protein is CASSAGDAGYNEQFF.

V is TRBV5-1 and J is TRBJ1-1, with 9 bases matching TRBD1. V was pared by 7 bases and J by 8 bases, with 12 bases of the junction left unmatched. CDR1 and CDR2 from the germline V gene are SGHRS and YFSETQ. This CDR3 region has 14 residues. The CDR3 nucleotides are TGCGCCAGCGGGACCGGGACAGGGCGTACAGAAGCTTTCTTT. Translated: CASGTGTGRTEAFF.

J is TRBJ1-2 and V is TRBV5-6, with D hard to call. The length of the CDR3 is 12 residues. CDR1 SGHDT and CDR2 YYEEEE come from the germline V gene. Trimming took 4 bases from V and 2 from J, leaving 6 bases between them. CDR3 nucleotides: TGTGCCAGCAGCCGTATAAACTATGGCTACACCTTC. It encodes CASSRINYGYTF.

V is TRBV5-1 and J is TRBJ1-1; D ambiguous. From germline, CDR1 is SGHRS and CDR2 YFSETQ. V was trimmed by 0 bases and J by 6 bases, leaving 6 bases between them. The CDR3 totals 12 residues. The CDR3 here is CASSLGSAEAFF. CDR3 nucleotides: TGCGCCAGCAGCTTGGGGTCGGCTGAAGCTTTCTTT.

V gene TRBV5-1 combines with J gene TRBJ1-2; 7 bases are shared with TRBD1. The CDR3 spans 14 residues. V shed 2 bases and J 0 bases; nucleotides not matched to a gene: 1. Germline V gene data show CDR1 as SGHRS and CDR2 as YFSETQ. CDR3: CASSLQGTNYGYTF. The CDR3 DNA is TGCGCCAGCAGCTTACAGGGGACTAACTATGGCTACACCTTC.

The chain carries TRBV28 and TRBJ2-7, with D tentatively TRBD1 (6 bases). CDR3 length: 12 amino acids. Germline V CDR1 and CDR2: MDHEN, SYDVKM. V dropped 6 bases and J dropped 5 bases, with 11 bases sitting between them. The CDR3 bases are TGTGCCAGCAGCCAAGACAGGAACGAGCAGTACTTC. As protein: CASSQDRNEQYF.

In its sample, this clone was seen once. V usage is TRBV6-6 and J usage is TRBJ1-6; 7 nucleotides agree with TRBD1. Germline V gene data show CDR1 as MNHNY and CDR2 as SVGAGI (reference sequence). J gave up 4 bases and V 8 bases, and 2 bases lay outside the gene matches. This CDR3 has 13 residues. DNA for the CDR3: TGTGCCAGCCGGGACAGATATAATTCACCCCTCCACTTT. This gives the protein CASRDRYNSPLHF.

The chain recombines TRBV6-1 with TRBJ1-2; D gene uncertain. The CDR3 consists of 13 residues. Trimming stripped 0 bases from V and 4 bases from J, with 6 bases between. Germline V gene lookup returns CDR1 MNHNS and CDR2 SASEGT. Here the CDR3 reads CASSEAAGYGYTF. CDR3 DNA sequence: TGTGCCAGCAGTGAAGCCGCAGGCTATGGCTACACCTTC.

The gene calls are TRBV7-2 and TRBJ1-2; TRBD1 might be the D (6 bases). Trimming removed 3 bases from V and 2 bases from J, with 13 bases in between. Germline V gives CDR1 SGHTA, CDR2 FQGNSA. The CDR3 extends over 15 amino acids. This CDR3 is CASSFLPDSNYGYTF. In DNA form, the CDR3 reads TGTGCCAGCAGCTTTTTGCCGGACAGCAACTATGGCTACACCTTC.